This paragraph reports one T cell receptor beta chain. Its antigen is not yet known. Per-nucleotide qualities are absent, and no much larger clonotype sits a single base away. This record comes from a study of cytomegalovirus exposure and HLA in healthy donors (TCRdb year 2017). For the study in its entirety: An earlier analysis of roughly 570 of the donors reported roughly 300 Gb of sequence data and around 110 million unique TCR beta sequences obtained from 150 million to 200 million T cells. Around 330 gigabases of sequencing data and 70 million to 100 million unique TCR sequences made up an early release that covered 500 to 700 HLA-typed donors. Among the approximately 400 genotyped donors, more than 70% belonged to the genetic ancestry cluster associated with self-reported Caucasian donors. The aim of the study was to test whether cataloging public T cell receptors could identify signatures of past pathogen exposure. The study used immunosequencing to profile the T cell repertoires of several hundred subjects and linked those repertoires to cytomegalovirus serostatus. Along with the approximately 600-subject first cohort, a separate validation cohort of around 110 different subjects was used. The study combined high-throughput TCR immunosequencing, statistical association of individual TCRs with disease status, and machine learning to predict cytomegalovirus infection status. A later analysis re-analyzed previously published TCR beta repertoires from hundreds of donors and added high-resolution HLA genotyping to study TCR occurrence patterns. Rather than drawing on any new phenotypic data, the later analysis identified candidate immune exposures from TCR beta sequences and the way those sequences occurred across donors. To decide whether each TCR beta V gene segment behaved as functional or pseudogenic, an earlier analysis of fewer than 750 of the donors relied on high-throughput TCR beta sequencing. Alongside the repertoire data, information on donor age, sex, ethnicity and CMV serostatus was compiled. A later genetic analysis used genome-wide SNP genotypes for about 60% of the roughly 700 donors, treating that subset as a discovery cohort. All discovery cohort repertoires had been generated using a single sequencing platform. Both class I and class II loci were covered by HLA typing, at four-digit resolution. The number of donors typed differed by locus, with 629-630 for A, B, C, DRB1 and DQB1, around 560 for DQA1, approximately 570 for DPA1, and around 460 for DPB1. Four to six DR-DQ haplotypes were handled as single units for association and clustering because linkage in the cohort was strong. On average, around 240,000 unique TCR beta nucleotide sequences were sequenced per donor among 398 genotyped donors of the cohort, with 15% to 20% of those sequences being non-productive.

Per the germline V gene, SGHVS is the CDR1 and FNYEAQ is the CDR2. The V end loses 3 bases and the J end loses 0 bases, and a stretch of 6 bases separates them. Its CDR3 holds 13 amino acids, cysteine through phenylalanine. The CDR3 DNA has 39 bases and is translated from base 1. The cohort was made up of roughly 670 healthy bone marrow donors. Cohort members were all nominally healthy when sampled, although unrecorded immune exposures were likely present. The donor tested CMV seropositive, placing the donor among the 250 to 350 seropositive members of the cohort. A peripheral blood sample was provided by each donor, and peripheral blood mononuclear cells were used for TCR beta sequencing. The Qiagen DNeasy Blood Extraction Kit was used to extract genomic DNA from the blood cell samples. Libraries were built with the immunoSEQ multiplex PCR assay. For the multiplex PCR, a mixture combining 60 forward primers for TCR Vbeta segments and 13 reverse primers for TCR Jbeta segments was used. Amplification of the CDR3 region of rearranged TCR beta genes was performed with a multiplex PCR assay on genomic DNA. The Illumina HiSeq System was used to sequence the amplified TCR beta libraries as 87-base-pair reads. Turning to the authors' computational methods: In a later analysis, some 80 million unique TCR beta chains were counted across the 666 repertoires, and around 11 million of these chains were shared by at least two donors. To remove PCR and sequencing errors, raw reads were error-corrected and collapsed into unique sequences using a nearest-neighbor algorithm that merged closely related sequences. V, D and J gene segments were assigned by aligning CDR3 sequences to IMGT reference sequences. For a sequence to be retained, at least a six-nucleotide match to both a V gene segment and a J gene segment was required. A rearrangement counted as productive if the CDR3 had no stop codons and remained in frame with V and J, and every other rearrangement counted as non-productive. Following IMGT convention, CDR3 was defined as the stretch from the second conserved V-encoded cysteine to the conserved J-encoded phenylalanine. The earlier analysis of some 540 of the donors excluded any sequence lacking an unambiguous match to a single V gene segment. In an earlier analysis of 587 of the donors, V segments were called functional above 56.7% productive rearrangements and were called segregating when the between-donor standard deviation exceeded 5%. A statistical classification framework was built to diagnose cytomegalovirus status from the catalog of TCR beta chain sequences. In a later analysis, V and J genes were assigned by comparing TCR nucleotide sequences against IMGT/GENE-DB human TR gene sequences. The TCRdist pipeline was used in a later analysis to assign CDR3 sequences and most-parsimonious VDJ recombination scenarios. In a later analysis, each TCR beta chain was defined by its CDR3 amino acid sequence together with its V-gene family, and reads lacking a unique V-gene family were excluded. To address suspected cross-contamination and a sequencing artifact, a later analysis removed roughly 580 highly shared, low-generation-probability nucleotide sequences. In a later analysis, a clonal expansion index for each public chain was calculated from normalized within-repertoire ranks of inferred template counts. In a later analysis, generation probabilities were computed using a VDJ recombination model fitted to out-of-frame rearrangements, and the results were checked against IGoR. In a later analysis, hypergeometric tests were used to score TCR-TCR, TCR-HLA and TCR-CMV co-occurrence, with a repertoire-size bias correction applied to TCR pairs. To estimate false discovery rates, a later analysis permuted the HLA or CMV assignments 20 times. In a later analysis, co-occurring TCRs were grouped using DBSCAN, with TCRdist sequence similarity added in when clustering inside HLA-allele-positive subsets. For co-occurrence clustering, repertoires with fewer than 30,000 or more than 120,000 public chains were excluded, along with about five repertoires with anomalous nucleotide sharing. Drawn from immuneACCESS, this table holds only the in-frame rearrangements with V and J called that TCRdb kept. Clones are partly lost; checked studies trace under half to an unresolved V gene and leave the rest unexplained. Clone size and V and J calls were adopted from that table, with D and trimming inferred from the DNA. The sample has approximately 190,000 clones on record, over 80% of them singletons. The ten largest make up more than 6% of the sample.

The paper as a whole reports these results and caveats: Correlated functional status among segregating V segments might reflect linkage disequilibrium, but an unknown experimental factor could not be ruled out. Strong co-occurrence of HLA alleles, especially DR and DQ, made assigning TCR associations to individual alleles difficult. HLA typing was unavailable for some donors at each locus, so association tests used only the typed subset. In a later analysis, 16,951 TCR beta sequences were associated with specific HLA alleles at a false discovery rate of 0.05. The only immune exposure information available for the cohort was CMV serostatus. Over 15 rarely observed V segments, including chromosome 9 orphons, were excluded from the earlier analysis of about 610 of the donors because counts were too low. Roughly uniform sequencing depth across donors was assumed in presence/absence analyses, although this assumption may not hold. A group of highly shared sequence variants was considered likely to be a technical artifact of the sequencing pipeline. This cohort had only TCR beta chains sequenced, and the lack of alpha or paired-chain data limited which features could be detected. Compared with equally common non-associated chains, HLA-associated TCR beta chains in a later analysis were more clonally expanded and had lower generation probabilities. In the study, approximately 160 TCR beta chains were listed as associated with cytomegalovirus. Broadly in line with IMGT annotations, most TCR beta V segments showed up in productive rearrangements about 87% or about 30% of the time in an earlier analysis of around 550 of the donors. According to the authors, the approach could potentially be generalized to other disease states and immunological phenotypes. In both the original and validation cohorts, the classifier was reported to diagnose cytomegalovirus status with high specificity and sensitivity. In a later analysis, TCR association rates were found to vary across HLA loci, with the most associated TCRs seen for DRB1 alleles and the fewest for HLA-C alleles. Several of the top co-occurrence clusters appeared to be linked to parvovirus B19, influenza, CMV and Epstein-Barr virus, according to a later analysis. Some IMGT-functional V segments, including TRBV6-2 and TRBV6-3, could not be distinguished by the 87-base-pair reads and were therefore excluded. Across donors, most TCR sequences were observed very rarely, whereas some public TCRs were present in many individuals. An association between a missense DCLRE1C variant and V-gene and J-gene trimming of TCR beta chains was found in a later genetic analysis and replicated in an independent cohort. A later analysis found that most CMV-associated TCR beta chains appeared HLA-restricted, with HLA associations seemingly driven largely by CMV exposure. In vitro tests confirmed that a few of the cytomegalovirus-associated TCR beta chains recognize cytomegalovirus antigens. A further reported finding was that TCR beta sequences accurately predicted the HLA-A and HLA-B alleles for most subjects in the first cohort. According to a later genetic analysis, donors in an Asian-associated ancestry cluster had fewer N-insertions in productive TCRs than the approximately 670-donor mean.

This receptor was obtained from a man aged 40-49 years in good health and CMV-seropositive. Here the chain combines TRBV7-6 and TRBJ2-7; tentative D gene TRBD2, with 5 bases matching. Sequencing was carried out using PBMCs. The sequenced DNA is TGTGCCAGCAGCTTCGGGAACTCCTACGAGCAGTACTTC. Protein translation: CASSFGNSYEQYF.